This T cell receptor (beta chain) emerged from a study of blood T cell repertoires in COVID-19. In the study overall: Both acute and convalescent COVID-19 samples were obtained from the United States, Italy and Spain. In each case, the material was cDNA or gDNA derived from T cells, B-cell-depleted T cells, or PBMCs.

From germline, CDR1 is SGHDT and CDR2 YYEEEE. This CDR3 comprises 14 residues. Between the trimmed V and J ends, which lost 0 bases and 1 base, there was a span of 4 bases. Methods used by the authors: Reference gene primer amplification yielded estimated nucleated cell counts. Sequencing was performed with immunoSEQ multiplex PCR; in TCRdb, only in-frame clones are kept and a portion is missing. Clone size and the V and J calls come from that table; the DNA yielded D and trimming. In the table there are about 63,000 clones, more than 75% of which are singletons. The specimen was peripheral blood. The V and J genes are TRBV5-6 and TRBJ2-2; D remains unclear. This clonotype was sampled from a woman of 80 years or more with acute or convalescent COVID-19. The CDR3 region is CASSLGQNTGELFF. CDR3 in DNA: TGTGCCAGCAGCTTGGGACAGAACACCGGGGAGCTGTTTTTT.